Below, 21 T cell receptor beta chains from the same sample are listed, as sequenced in a study of blood T cells in healthy people across ages. Through a sample-barcoded 5' primer and a J-beta primer mix, a second PCR was run for about 6 to 12 cycles. TCRdb ran MiXCR on the 5' RACE reads and lists one entry per CDR3 protein. The sample yields hundreds of thousands of distinct CDR3 sequences, 49% seen once. The sample comprised blood. The receptors come from an older woman in good health.

The V call is TRBV2, the J call TRBJ2-1, with TRBD2 matching over 10 bases. Germline assignment: CDR1 SNHLY and CDR2 FYNNEI. V shed 8 bases and J 4 bases; nucleotides not matched to a gene: 5. CDR3 length equals 14 residues. CDR3 nucleotides: TGTGCCAGCGGTGGACTAGCGGTATACAATGAGCAGTTCTTC. It specifies CASGGLAVYNEQFF.

The rearrangement uses TRBV27 and TRBJ2-7, with TRBD1 matching 11 bases. The end of the DNA aligns better with TRBJ2-5, so the J call may be wrong. The CDR3 is made up of 15 amino acids. Germline V lookup: CDR1 MNHEY, CDR2 SMNVEV (reference sequence). The CDR3 is CASSGRTGGGETQYF. DNA for the CDR3: TGTGCCAGCAGTGGGAGGACAGGGGGCGGAGAGACCCAGTACTTC.

This clonotype was detected only a few times. The genes are TRBV14 and TRBJ2-3; the D call may be TRBD1 or TRBD2 (5 bases each). The CDR3 consists of 14 residues. V lost 6 bases and J 10 bases, leaving 20 bases between the germline ends. Looked up from germline, CDR1 is SGHDN and CDR2 is FVKESK. DNA for the CDR3: TGTGCCAGCAGTCCCCAACGGGGCGGGCCACCGCAGTATTTT. Translation gives CASSPQRGGPPQYF.

V and J are TRBV2 and TRBJ1-3; D gene uncertain. Trimming removed 4 bases at V and 0 bases at J, with 10 bases between. This CDR3 region has 15 residues. CDR1 SNHLY and CDR2 FYNNEI come from the germline V gene. CDR3 DNA: TGTGCCAGCAGTGTACAGCCGGTCTCTGGAAACACCATATATTTT. Residues: CASSVQPVSGNTIYF.

There are a few counts of this clonotype. The J gene is TRBJ2-3, the V gene TRBV20-1, with TRBD2 identical over 10 bases. Unmatched junction bases numbered 10, after V lost 3 bases and J lost 1 base. CDR1 is DFQATT and CDR2 is SNEGSKA in the germline V gene (reference sequence). This CDR3 spans 17 amino acids. The CDR3 here is CSARSSGRGGGTDTQYF. CDR3 DNA: TGCAGTGCTAGGTCTAGCGGGAGAGGGGGGGGCACAGATACGCAGTATTTT.

This chain uses TRBV20-1 with TRBJ1-1; 8 bases are a match to TRBD1. J gave up 2 bases and V 6 bases, and 8 bases lay outside the gene matches. The CDR3 loop spans 14 amino acids. The germline gives CDR1 DFQATT, CDR2 SNEGSKA (reference sequence). For the CDR3, the DNA is TGCAGTGCCATCTTACAGGGGGGCAACACTGAAGCTTTCTTT. It translates to CSAILQGGNTEAFF.

This clonotype was counted a single time. The CDR3 DNA is TGCAGCGTTGTGGGGGAGCGGGAGTACCCAGAGACCCAGTACTTC. Protein product: CSVVGEREYPETQYF. This sequence joins TRBV29-1 and TRBJ2-5, with 8 bases fitting TRBD2. The germline V gene encodes CDR1 SQVTM and CDR2 ANQGSEA. This CDR3 has 15 residues. The ends lost 4 bases at V and 4 bases at J; junction bases unmatched: 11.

The rearrangement uses TRBV28 and TRBJ2-1, with D tentatively TRBD1 or TRBD2 (5 bases each). The CDR3 loop spans 13 amino acids. CDR1 MDHEN and CDR2 SYDVKM come from the germline V gene. V gave up 6 bases and J gave up 13 bases, with 19 bases separating them. CDR3 nucleotide sequence: TGTGCCAGCAGGCAGGGATTGTGGGAGACCCAGTTCTTC. This gives the protein CASRQGLWETQFF.

The rearrangement links TRBV12-3 or TRBV12-4 to TRBJ2-5; D might be TRBD1 or TRBD2, each matching 5 bases. The V and J ends lost 3 bases and 7 bases respectively, with 18 bases between them. This CDR3 spans 15 amino acids. As DNA, the CDR3 is TGTGCCAGCAGTTTGAGCCGGGACGGCCGATGGACCCAGTACTTC. This translates into CASSLSRDGRWTQYF.

CDR3 residues: CASSGQGGNEQFF. The CDR3 nucleotides read TGTGCCAGCAGCGGCCAAGGAGGGAATGAGCAGTTCTTC. V gene TRBV27 combines with J gene TRBJ2-1; D might be TRBD2 (6 bases). Germline V CDR1 and CDR2: MNHEY, SMNVEV (reference sequence). CDR3 size: 13 residues. The V end was cut by 6 bases, the J end by 7 bases, with 13 bases between.

V gene TRBV5-1 combines with J gene TRBJ2-1; TRBD1 is a possible D gene (6 bases). The germline V gene has CDR1 SGHRS and CDR2 YFSETQ. Trimming stripped 2 bases from V and 5 bases from J, with 8 bases between. The CDR3 sequence is 13 residues long. In DNA, the CDR3 is TGCGCCAGCAGCTTAGGACAGCACAATGAGCAGTTCTTC. Translation: CASSLGQHNEQFF.

This rearrangement joins TRBV12-3 or TRBV12-4 to TRBJ1-5; a weak D match, TRBD1 (6 bases). The CDR3 sequence is 22 residues long. Trimming cost V 3 bases and J 0 bases, with 30 bases left between them. CDR3 DNA sequence: TGTGCCAGCAGTTTTCCCTCTGCTTCCGGTACAGGGATAGGGGGTAGCAATCAGCCCCAGCATTTT. Amino acid sequence: CASSFPSASGTGIGGSNQPQHF.

This chain uses TRBV7-9 with TRBJ2-5; D is unresolved. V shed 5 bases and J shed 4 bases, with 5 bases lying between them. Germline values: CDR1 SEHNR, CDR2 FQNEAQ (reference sequence). There are 11 residues in the CDR3. The CDR3 loop is CASSPTETQYF. The CDR3 region has the DNA TGTGCCAGCAGCCCAACAGAGACCCAGTACTTC.

This chain links TRBV6-5 with TRBJ2-5, with D perhaps being TRBD1 or TRBD2 (5 bases each). Germline assignment: CDR1 MNHEY and CDR2 SVGAGI. Trimming left V 0 bases short and J 5 bases short, with 13 bases between. There are 15 residues in the CDR3. CDR3 sequence reads: CASSYSGAQRETQYF. CDR3 nucleotide sequence: TGTGCCAGCAGTTACTCCGGGGCTCAGCGGGAGACCCAGTACTTC.

The chain couples TRBV5-1 to TRBJ2-5, with unresolved D. V was clipped by 4 bases and J by 7 bases, with 14 bases between them. Germline V gene sequence: CDR1 SGHRS, CDR2 YFSETQ. This CDR3 has 13 amino acids. The CDR3 reads CASSTTEVGTQYF. The CDR3 DNA is TGCGCCAGCAGCACGACTGAGGTTGGGACCCAGTACTTC.

This clonotype was counted once. Relative to the germline gene, one junction end is altered; a read error may explain this. The rearrangement joins TRBV7-3 to TRBJ1-1; D not resolved. Germline values: CDR1 SGHTA, CDR2 FQGTGA. This CDR3 comprises 13 residues. CDR3 nucleotides: TGTACCAGCACCCCTGTATTGAACACTGAAGCTTTCTTT. It yields the protein CTSTPVLNTEAFF.

V usage is TRBV27 and J usage is TRBJ1-2; D is perhaps TRBD1 (5 bases). Trimming shortened V by 1 base and J by 2 bases, and 11 bases separated the two germline ends. CDR1 MNHEY and CDR2 SMNVEV come from the germline V gene (reference sequence). The CDR3 loop spans 15 amino acids. CDR3 residues: CASSLFGATNYGYTF. In DNA, the CDR3 is TGTGCCAGCAGTTTATTTGGGGCGACGAACTATGGCTACACCTTC.

The DNA for the CDR3 is TGTGCCAGCAGCTTAGCGGGACAGAACTATGGCTACACCTTC. This codes for CASSLAGQNYGYTF. V gene TRBV7-2 combines with J gene TRBJ1-2, with 7 bases lining up with TRBD1. V was pared by 0 bases and J by 2 bases, with 0 bases of the junction left unmatched. The CDR3 is made up of 14 amino acids. In germline, CDR1 is SGHTA, CDR2 FQGNSA.

This clonotype was counted between two and nine times. The rearrangement joins TRBV7-9 to TRBJ2-1; D ambiguous. The germline gives CDR1 SEHNR, CDR2 FQNEAQ (reference sequence). The V end lost 8 bases, the J end lost 0 bases, and 11 bases lay between the germline ends. The CDR3 loop spans 14 amino acids. CDR3 nucleotide sequence: TGTGCCAGCTTGGCGGCCAGCTCCTACAATGAGCAGTTCTTC. Protein product: CASLAASSYNEQFF.

The genes are TRBV27 and TRBJ2-7; D gene uncertain. V gave up 1 base and J gave up 5 bases, with 9 bases separating them. The CDR3 is 13 residues long. Germline V gene sequence: CDR1 MNHEY, CDR2 SMNVEV (reference sequence). The CDR3 nucleotides are TGTGCCAGCAGTTTATTCTCGTCTGACGAGCAGTACTTC. Translating it yields CASSLFSSDEQYF.

In this sample, this clonotype turned up a few times. The chain carries TRBV29-1 and TRBJ2-6; D is ambiguous. Trimming took 7 bases from V and 0 from J, leaving 7 bases between them. CDR1 and CDR2 (germline): SQVTM, ANQGSEA. CDR3 length equals 13 residues. CDR3 sequence (DNA): TGCAGCGCCGCTTCCTCTGGGGCCAACGTCCTGACTTTC. This codes for CSAASSGANVLTF.